The 15 T cell receptor beta chains given below trace back to one sample, sequenced in a study of technical replicates of blood from a few donors. Repertoires were generated with immunoSEQ multiplex PCR, while TCRdb's copy carries only in-frame clones and drops some. Here the sample spans more than 65,000 clones, approximately 97% being singletons. The sample comprised T cells isolated from PBMCs. The receptor source for this set is a human donor in good health.

The chain carries TRBV28 and TRBJ2-1; D not certain. The length of the CDR3 is 14 residues. Deletions cut 3 bases from V and 3 bases from J, with 9 bases between. The V gene's germline CDR1 is MDHEN and CDR2 SYDVKM. The CDR3 bases are TGTGCCAGCAGTTTTTCCAGAAACTACAATGAGCAGTTCTTC. Amino acids: CASSFSRNYNEQFF. Full variable domain (missing parts from reference TRBV28 and TRBJ2-1): DVKVTQSSRYLVKRTGEKVFLECVQDMDHENMFWYRQDPGLGLRLIYFSYDVKMKEKGDIPEGYSVSREKKERFSLILESASTNQTSMYLCASSFSRNYNEQFFGPGTRLTVL.

The gene calls are TRBV4-2 and TRBJ1-2, with 9 positions matching TRBD1. After removal of 4 bases from V and 3 bases from J, the junction contained 0 bases not matched to a gene. The germline CDR1 and CDR2 sequences are LGHNA and YNFKEQ. This CDR3 region has 13 residues. The CDR3 coding sequence is TGTGCCAGCAGCCGGGACAGGGACTATGGCTACACCTTC. Encoded protein: CASSRDRDYGYTF.

The V call is TRBV5-1, the J call TRBJ2-1; D call uncertain. CDR3 size: 11 residues. Germline V gene lookup returns CDR1 SGHRS and CDR2 YFSETQ. The V end was cut by 2 bases, the J end by 7 bases, with 4 bases between. DNA for the CDR3: TGCGCCAGCAGCTTCGAGAATGAGCAGTTCTTC. It is translated as CASSFENEQFF.

This chain links TRBV7-9 with TRBJ1-1; 7 bases match TRBD1. Trimming at V came to 8 bases and at J to 11 bases, leaving 8 bases not matched to a gene. Germline loops: CDR1 SEHNR, CDR2 FQNEAQ (reference sequence). The CDR3 has 11 amino acids. The CDR3 loop is CASGEGAWAFF. The CDR3 DNA reads TGTGCCAGCGGCGAGGGGGCTTGGGCTTTCTTT.

The J gene is TRBJ1-1, the V gene TRBV2; D is unresolved. The ends were cut back, 5 bases at V and 1 base at J, with 8 bases in the middle. The CDR3 contains 13 residues. In germline, CDR1 is SNHLY, CDR2 FYNNEI. CDR3 amino acids: CASSLQPNTEAFF. The CDR3 nucleotides are TGTGCCAGCAGTTTACAGCCGAACACTGAAGCTTTCTTT.

The chain carries TRBV29-1 and TRBJ1-2, with TRBD1 matching 7 bases. From germline, CDR1 is SQVTM and CDR2 ANQGSEA. There are 12 residues in the CDR3. V lost 6 bases and J lost 3; bases outside the gene matches: 4. The CDR3: CSVPGTDYGYTF. The CDR3 DNA is TGCAGCGTCCCCGGGACAGACTATGGCTACACCTTC.

The chain joins TRBV15 to TRBJ2-3; TRBD1 matches 7 bases. Germline trimming cut 3 bases from V and 4 bases from J; bases unmatched to any gene: 4. The CDR3 runs 14 residues. Germline lookup yields CDR1 LNHNV and CDR2 YYDKDF (reference sequence). The CDR3 bases are TGTGCCACCAGCAGGAGACAGGGAGCAGATACGCAGTATTTT. Translating it yields CATSRRQGADTQYF.

The CDR3 spells CASSFGLAGAPNQETQYF. CDR3 nucleotides: TGTGCCAGCAGTTTTGGACTAGCGGGCGCGCCCAACCAAGAGACCCAGTACTTC. The gene calls are TRBV28 and TRBJ2-5; TRBD2 aligns across 11 bases. V lost 3 bases and J lost 0; bases outside the gene matches: 9. The CDR3 is 18 amino acids. CDR1 is MDHEN and CDR2 is SYDVKM in the germline V gene. The entire variable domain, with the rest obtained from reference TRBV28 and TRBJ2-5, is as follows: DVKVTQSSRYLVKRTGEKVFLECVQDMDHENMFWYRQDPGLGLRLIYFSYDVKMKEKGDIPEGYSVSREKKERFSLILESASTNQTSMYLCASSFGLAGAPNQETQYFGPGTRLLVL.

V is TRBV28 and J is TRBJ1-5; 7 positions agree with TRBD1. V was pared by 11 bases and J by 4 bases, with 11 bases of the junction left unmatched. Germline V gives CDR1 MDHEN, CDR2 SYDVKM. This CDR3 has 14 residues. The CDR3 spells CAGRRQGQNQPQHF. As DNA, the CDR3 is TGTGCCGGGAGACGACAGGGCCAAAATCAGCCCCAGCATTTT.

The chain uses TRBV30 and TRBJ2-1; TRBD2 agrees at 8 bases. The CDR3 runs 18 residues. The J segment lost 2 bases and the V segment lost 0 bases, leaving 12 bases of the junction unmatched. Per germline, CDR1 GTSNPN and CDR2 SVGIG (reference sequence). CDR3 DNA: TGTGCCTGGAGTGTAGGGGCGACGTTGCGGGGGGCCTACAATGAGCAGTTCTTC. Translation gives CAWSVGATLRGAYNEQFF.

The genes are TRBV29-1 and TRBJ1-4; D possibly corresponds to TRBD1 (6 bases). Germline V gene lookup returns CDR1 SQVTM and CDR2 ANQGSEA. The CDR3 length is 15 residues. The V gene lost 6 bases and the J gene lost 2 bases, with 16 bases spanning the gap. The CDR3: CSVAVTGSTNEKLFF. The CDR3 nucleotides are TGCAGCGTGGCGGTTACAGGGTCGACTAATGAAAAACTGTTTTTT.

CDR3 protein: CASSLARGSTEAFF. The CDR3 DNA reads TGTGCCAGCAGCTTAGCTAGGGGATCTACTGAAGCTTTCTTT. This chain uses TRBV7-9 with TRBJ1-1, with D perhaps TRBD1 (5 bases). Germline-derived CDR1 and CDR2 are SEHNR and FQNEAQ (reference sequence). The V gene lost 0 bases and the J gene lost 5 bases, with 10 bases spanning the gap. This CDR3 has 14 residues. Filled out from reference TRBV7-9 and TRBJ1-1, the complete variable domain reads DTGVSQNPRHKITKRGQNVTFRCDPISEHNRLYWYRQTLGQGPEFLTYFQNEAQLEKSRLLSDRFSAERPKGSFSTLEIQRTEQGDSAMYLCASSLARGSTEAFFGQGTRLTVV.

About this clone: At one end, the junction sequence differs from germline, possibly due to a read error. CDR3 sequence: CAGSNLYNEQFF. CDR3 bases: TGTGCCGGCAGCAACTTATACAATGAGCAGTTCTTC. The J gene is TRBJ2-1, the V gene TRBV28; D uncertain. The V gene's germline CDR1 is MDHEN and CDR2 SYDVKM. The CDR3 is 12 residues long.

The genes are TRBV19 and TRBJ2-1; a weak D match, TRBD1 (5 bases). V lost 1 base and J lost 15, with 16 bases in between. This CDR3 comprises 13 residues. The germline CDR1 and CDR2 sequences are LNHDA and SQIVND (reference sequence). The DNA for the CDR3 is TGTGCCAGTAGTATAGGCCTACAGGATCGGGTGTTCTTC. This codes for CASSIGLQDRVFF.

The J gene is TRBJ1-4, the V gene TRBV27; maybe TRBD1 (5 bases). Trimming cost V 3 bases and J 4 bases, with 12 bases left between them. This CDR3 region has 15 residues. Germline loops: CDR1 MNHEY, CDR2 SMNVEV (reference sequence). The CDR3 region has the DNA TGTGCCAGCAGTTTCGGCAGGGCGAATAATGAAAAACTGTTTTTT. This gives the protein CASSFGRANNEKLFF. Full variable domain (remainder filled in from reference TRBV27 and TRBJ1-4): EAQVTQNPRYLITVTGKKLTVTCSQNMNHEYMSWYRQDPGLGLRQIYYSMNVEVTDKGDVPEGYKVSRKEKRNFPLILESPSPNQTSLYFCASSFGRANNEKLFFGSGTQLSVL.